This T cell receptor (beta chain) was identified during a study of T cell responses to AZD1222 COVID-19 vaccine. General study findings and limits: Donors, mostly white British, included more females; clonal diversity was possibly underestimated. Unmutated regions of variants are reportedly targeted by nearly half of spike-specific TCRs. Vaccine-associated CD4 TCRs spanned spike, dominant at 160-218 and 743-854.

Sequenced by immunoSEQ multiplex PCR; TCRdb stores in-frame clones only, minus some. Of some 140,000 clones in the sample, 89% are singletons; the top ten hold roughly a tenth. About this clone: Its antigen is unidentified.

Germline CDR1 and CDR2: SEHNR and FQNEAQ (reference sequence). V lost 5 bases and J lost 6, with 22 bases in between. The CDR3 totals 16 residues. This material consisted of peripheral blood, taken 28 days after the second AZD1222 dose. The clonotype originates from an adult who received the AZD1222 COVID-19 vaccine. The chain uses TRBV7-9 and TRBJ1-2; D is ambiguous. CDR3 sequence: CASSPAFYPTTHGYTF. The CDR3 DNA follows: TGTGCCAGCAGCCCAGCTTTTTATCCCACCACACATGGCTACACCTTC. The full variable domain, with the rest looked up from reference TRBV7-9 and TRBJ1-2, is DTGVSQNPRHKITKRGQNVTFRCDPISEHNRLYWYRQTLGQGPEFLTYFQNEAQLEKSRLLSDRFSAERPKGSFSTLEIQRTEQGDSAMYLCASSPAFYPTTHGYTFGSGTRLTVV.